This TCR beta chain is from a study of cytomegalovirus exposure and HLA in healthy donors (dated 2017 in TCRdb). Regarding the research as a whole: An earlier analysis of some 500 of the donors reported more than 250 Gb of sequence data and roughly 110 million unique TCR beta sequences from roughly 180 million T cells. In an earlier analysis of more than 550 of the donors, high-throughput TCR beta sequencing was used to judge whether each TCR beta V gene segment behaved as functional or pseudogenic. Donor age, sex, ethnicity and CMV serostatus were compiled together with the repertoire data. The aim of the study was to test whether cataloging public T cell receptors could identify signatures of past pathogen exposure. Rather than drawing on any new phenotypic data, the later analysis identified candidate immune exposures from TCR beta sequences and the way those sequences occurred across donors. Several DR-DQ haplotypes were treated as single units for association and clustering because of strong linkage in the cohort. Along with the approximately 620-subject first cohort, a separate validation cohort of over a hundred different subjects was used. Among 350 to 400 genotyped donors of the cohort, an average of about 240,000 unique TCR beta nucleotide sequences were sequenced per donor, 15% to 20% of them non-productive. To predict cytomegalovirus infection status, the study brought together high-throughput TCR immunosequencing, statistical association of individual TCRs with disease status, and machine learning. An early release covering some 640 HLA-typed donors comprised about 310 gigabases of sequencing data and roughly 85 million unique TCR sequences. A later genetic analysis took genome-wide SNP genotypes for about 55% of the roughly 670 donors and used that subset as a discovery cohort. Typing coverage differed by locus: A, B, C, DRB1 and DQB1 were typed in roughly 629-630 donors, DQA1 in 500 to 550, DPA1 in over 600, and DPB1 in 400 to 490. The T cell repertoires of 700 or so subjects were profiled by immunosequencing and related to cytomegalovirus serostatus. Every repertoire in the discovery cohort had been generated on one and the same sequencing platform. HLA typing included class I and class II loci at four-digit resolution. A later analysis re-examined previously published TCR beta repertoires from 500 to 700 donors and added high-resolution HLA genotyping to investigate patterns of TCR occurrence. Of the roughly 390 genotyped donors, roughly 85% fell in the genetic ancestry cluster associated with self-reported Caucasian donors. Paper-wide results and their limitations: A few of the identified cytomegalovirus-associated TCR beta chains were confirmed in vitro to be specific for cytomegalovirus antigens. In a later genetic analysis, fewer N-insertions in productive TCRs were reported among donors in an Asian-associated ancestry cluster than the approximately 670-donor mean. In an earlier analysis of some 640 of the donors, most TCR beta V segments were observed in productive rearrangements about 90% or about 30% of the time, broadly matching IMGT annotations. A cluster of highly shared sequence variants was judged likely to represent a technical artifact of the sequencing pipeline. Across donors, most TCR sequences were observed very rarely, whereas some public TCRs were present in many individuals. CMV serostatus was the only immune exposure information available for the cohort. According to a later analysis, parvovirus B19, influenza, CMV and Epstein-Barr virus appeared linked to several top co-occurrence clusters. According to a later analysis, most CMV-associated TCR beta chains appeared to be HLA-restricted, and the HLA associations seemed to be driven largely by CMV exposure. The cohort was sequenced for TCR beta chains only, and without alpha or paired-chain data the features that could be detected were limited. Presence/absence analyses assumed roughly uniform sequencing depth across donors, an assumption that may not hold. When HLA alleles, especially DR and DQ, strongly co-occurred, attributing TCR associations to individual alleles was difficult. In the study, around 150 TCR beta chains were listed as associated with cytomegalovirus. V-gene and J-gene trimming of TCR beta chains was associated with a missense DCLRE1C variant in a later genetic analysis, and the association was replicated in an independent cohort. Linkage disequilibrium might explain the correlated functional status among segregating V segments, but an unknown experimental factor could not be excluded. The authors suggested that the approach could potentially be extended to other disease states and immunological phenotypes. At a false discovery rate of 0.05, a later analysis linked 16,951 TCR beta sequences to specific HLA alleles. Compared with equally common non-associated chains, HLA-associated TCR beta chains in a later analysis were more clonally expanded and had lower generation probabilities. Because HLA typing was unavailable for some donors at each locus, only the typed subset was used in association tests. Because counts were too low, fewer than 20 rarely observed V segments, including chromosome 9 orphons, were excluded from the earlier analysis of around 640 of the donors. The classifier was reported to diagnose cytomegalovirus status with high specificity and sensitivity in both the original and validation cohorts. According to a later analysis, TCR association rates differed among HLA loci, with DRB1 alleles showing the most associated TCRs and HLA-C alleles showing the fewest. A further reported finding was that TCR beta sequences accurately predicted the HLA-A and HLA-B alleles for most subjects in the first cohort.

In total, approximately 690 healthy bone marrow donors made up the cohort. Cohort members were all nominally healthy when sampled, although unrecorded immune exposures were likely present. The donor was CMV seronegative and was included in the group of a few hundred seronegative cohort members. Each donor provided a peripheral blood sample, and peripheral blood mononuclear cells were used for TCR beta sequencing. The Qiagen DNeasy Blood Extraction Kit was used to extract genomic DNA from the blood cell samples. This clone was picked up one time. What this receptor recognizes is not known. No per-base quality is available; no much larger clone lies one base away. Library creation used the immunoSEQ multiplex PCR assay. The multiplex PCR relied on a mix of 60 forward primers for TCR Vbeta segments and 13 reverse primers for TCR Jbeta segments. A multiplex PCR assay on genomic DNA amplified the CDR3 region of rearranged TCR beta genes. Amplified TCR beta libraries were sequenced as 87-base-pair reads on the Illumina HiSeq System. As for the authors' bioinformatics: In a later analysis, some 80 million unique TCR beta chains were counted across the roughly 610 repertoires, and about 10 million of these chains were shared by at least two donors. Raw reads were error-corrected and collapsed into unique sequences with a nearest-neighbor algorithm that merged closely related sequences to remove PCR and sequencing errors. V, D and J gene segments were assigned by aligning CDR3 sequences to IMGT reference sequences. For a sequence to be retained, at least a six-nucleotide match to both a V gene segment and a J gene segment was required. A rearrangement counted as productive if the CDR3 had no stop codons and remained in frame with V and J, and every other rearrangement counted as non-productive. CDR3 was defined by IMGT convention, running from the second conserved V-encoded cysteine to the conserved J-encoded phenylalanine. The earlier analysis of 500 to 650 of the donors excluded any sequence lacking an unambiguous match to a single V gene segment. An earlier analysis of fewer than 650 of the donors classified V segments as functional when productive rearrangements were above 56.7% and as segregating when the standard deviation between donors was above 5%. A statistical classification framework was built for diagnosing cytomegalovirus status from the catalog of TCR beta chain sequences. In a later analysis, V and J genes were assigned by comparing TCR nucleotide sequences against IMGT/GENE-DB human TR gene sequences. The TCRdist pipeline was used in a later analysis to assign CDR3 sequences and most-parsimonious VDJ recombination scenarios. In a later analysis, each TCR beta chain was defined by its CDR3 amino acid sequence together with its V-gene family, and reads without a unique V-gene family were excluded. As a way to deal with suspected cross-contamination and a sequencing artifact, a later analysis dropped approximately 570 nucleotide sequences that were highly shared and had low generation probability. A later analysis calculated a clonal expansion index for each public chain from normalized within-repertoire ranks of inferred template counts. In a later analysis, generation probabilities were computed using a VDJ recombination model fitted to out-of-frame rearrangements, and the results were checked against IGoR. In a later analysis, TCR-TCR, TCR-HLA and TCR-CMV co-occurrence was scored with hypergeometric tests, and a repertoire-size bias correction was applied to TCR pairs. In a later analysis, false discovery rates were estimated by permuting HLA or CMV assignments 20 times. A later analysis grouped co-occurring TCRs with DBSCAN, adding TCRdist sequence similarity when clustering within HLA-allele-positive subsets. Repertoires with fewer than 30,000 or more than 120,000 public chains were left out of co-occurrence clustering, as were about five repertoires with anomalous nucleotide sharing. Drawn from immuneACCESS, this table holds only the in-frame rearrangements with V and J called that TCRdb kept. Clones are partly lost; checked studies trace under half to an unresolved V gene and leave the rest unexplained. Clone size and V and J calls were adopted from that table, with D and trimming inferred from the DNA. Within this sample are over 100,000 clones, with 80% of them counted one time only. Approximately 5% of the sample comes from the top ten.

The clonotype comes from a young man in good health and CMV-seronegative. The source material was PBMCs.

The bases read TGTGCCAGCAGGGTACTAGCGGGGGTCACAGATACGCAGTATTTT. Its protein reads: CASRVLAGVTDTQYF. Recombination joined TRBV2 with TRBJ2-3; 11 bases in between match TRBD2. From the germline V gene, CDR1 is SNHLY and CDR2 is FYNNEI. The CDR3 numbers 15 residues from cysteine through phenylalanine. The sequence is cut down to CDR3 DNA, 45 bases in frame from base 1. Unmatched junction bases come to 4, with V trimmed by 6 bases and J by 2 bases. Here the CDR3 is joined to the reference TRBV2 and TRBJ2-3 genes, and the full variable domain is: EPEVTQTPSHQVTQMGQEVILRCVPISNHLYFYWYRQILGQKVEFLVSFYNNEISEKSEIFDDQFSVERPDGSNFTLKIRSTKLEDSAMYFCASRVLAGVTDTQYFGPGTRLTVL.